Following are 2 T cell receptor beta chains from one sample sequenced in a study of beta chain features in type 1 diabetes. What was sequenced were expressed TCRB transcripts, since all of the isolated RNA had been reverse transcribed. Profiled with immunoSEQ multiplex PCR; TCRdb holds only in-frame clones, not every one. The sample consists of 390,000 or so clones, about 15% of them appearing once. What was sequenced was naive CD4+ T cells from blood. Every receptor here comes from a man aged 25 to 40 in good health.

This clone occurred a few times. The chain joins TRBV9 to TRBJ2-6, with D uncertain. V shed 0 bases and J shed 0 bases, with 4 bases lying between them. The CDR3 extends over 15 amino acids. The germline V gene has CDR1 SGDLS and CDR2 YYNGEE. CDR3 amino acids: CASSVALSGANVLTF. In nucleotides, the CDR3 is TGTGCCAGCAGCGTAGCTCTCTCTGGGGCCAACGTCCTGACTTTC.

This clone was seen more than once but under ten times. The rearrangement links TRBV6-5 to TRBJ2-5; D unresolved. V lost 2 bases and J 4 bases, leaving 8 bases between the germline ends. Germline CDR1 reads MNHEY; CDR2 reads SVGAGI. There are 13 residues in the CDR3. CDR3 coding DNA: TGTGCCAGCAGTTACGGGCAGCGAGAGACCCAGTACTTC. Its protein is CASSYGQRETQYF.